The present TCR beta chain was sequenced within a study of T cell repertoires in cytomegalovirus infection. Study-level information: Indications of both CMV infection and matching HLA type were provided by public TCR beta signatures.

This clonotype was recorded many times. Its specificity is not known. Whole-study findings and limits: Cumulative public TCR beta family frequency identified CMV carriers with the relevant HLA.

TCRdb itself ran the reads through MiXCR, one entry per CDR3 protein. Of approximately 490,000 distinct CDR3 sequences listed, around 11% were seen once; the top ten hold roughly 10%. Looked up from germline, CDR1 is MNHNS and CDR2 is SASEGT. Trimming took 5 bases from V and 4 from J; bases not matched to a gene: 7. This CDR3 is built from 15 residues. This clonotype originated in a human donor in good health (CMV status not recorded). Some clones in this sample may be carry-over from other donors' samples. The chain combines TRBV6-1 with TRBJ1-2, with 10 bases that match TRBD1. The sequenced sample was PBMCs. This CDR3 reads CASSRPGQGIYGYTF. The DNA of the CDR3 is TGTGCCAGCAGTCGCCCGGGACAGGGGATCTATGGCTACACCTTC.